These 7 T cell receptor beta chains originate from one sample sequenced in a study of cytomegalovirus exposure and HLA in healthy donors. The PCR employed 60 Vbeta primers together with 13 Jbeta primers. The assay was immunoSEQ multiplex PCR, and TCRdb's table has in-frame clones only and misses some. The sample has roughly 100,000 clones; 60% to 80% are singletons. The sequencing sample was made of PBMCs. These receptors were taken from a man aged 35 to 55 in good health and CMV-seronegative.

This clone was recorded once. The chain employs TRBV21-1 and TRBJ2-7; TRBD2, as called in the table, went unchecked against the DNA. TRBV21-1 is reported as a pseudogene. This CDR3 is built from 16 residues. CDR3 nucleotides: TGTGCCAGCAGCAAGGGGGGACTAGCGGGTTCCTACGAGCAGTACTTC. It specifies CASSKGGLAGSYEQYF.

This clone has only a few counts. The genes are TRBV18 and TRBJ2-4; 7 nucleotides match TRBD1. CDR3 length: 16 amino acids. CDR1 KGHSH and CDR2 LQKENI come from the germline V gene. After removal of 0 bases from V and 0 bases from J, the junction contained 2 bases not matched to a gene. CDR3 loop: CASSPPNRGAKNIQYF. DNA of the CDR3: TGTGCCAGCTCACCACCGAACAGGGGAGCCAAAAACATTCAGTACTTC.

This clone was detected only once. The chain combines TRBV10-2 with TRBJ2-2, with a weak D call TRBD2 (5 bases). CDR1 and CDR2 (germline): WSHSY, SAAADI. This CDR3 region has 12 residues. V lost 8 bases, J lost 4 bases, and 8 bases lay in between. The CDR3 nucleotides are TGCGCCAGCGCGGGTCGCACCGGGGAGCTGTTTTTT. Translation: CASAGRTGELFF.

The chain combines TRBV11-3 with TRBJ2-7; 10 bases map to TRBD1. Germline V gene sequence: CDR1 SGHNT, CDR2 YENEEA. The CDR3 length is 14 residues. Trimming cost V 4 bases and J 6 bases; bases outside gene matches: 6. CDR3 sequence: CASSSGTGDTEQYF. The DNA of the CDR3 is TGTGCCAGCAGCTCCGGGACAGGGGATACCGAGCAGTACTTC.

The chain recombines TRBV18 with TRBJ2-7; D unclear. Trimming took off 3 bases at V and 0 bases at J, with 15 bases between the two ends. The CDR3 runs to 16 residues. CDR1 is KGHSH and CDR2 is LQKENI in the germline V gene. The CDR3 loop is CASSPLGSESSYEQYF. For the CDR3, the DNA is TGTGCCAGCTCACCGCTAGGTTCGGAAAGCTCCTACGAGCAGTACTTC.

V is TRBV18 and J is TRBJ2-1; 10 nucleotides agree with TRBD2. Trimming at V came to 6 bases and at J to 6 bases, leaving 11 bases not matched to a gene. Per the germline V gene, CDR1 is KGHSH and CDR2 is LQKENI. The CDR3 has 16 amino acids. The CDR3 spells CASSQAWGLASNEQFF. The CDR3 DNA follows: TGTGCCAGCTCCCAAGCTTGGGGACTAGCGAGCAATGAGCAGTTCTTC.

The V and J genes are TRBV27 and TRBJ1-1, with a tentative D call TRBD1 (6 bases). V was clipped by 0 bases and J by 6 bases, with 8 bases between them. The CDR3 length is 13 residues. CDR1 is MNHEY and CDR2 is SMNVEV in the germline V gene (reference sequence). The DNA for the CDR3 is TGTGCCAGCAGTTTATCTGGGGGCTCTGAAGCTTTCTTT. Residues: CASSLSGGSEAFF.